The sequence of this T cell receptor beta chain was determined in a study of blood T cells in healthy people across ages. Only a few counts were recorded for this clonotype. A second PCR of about 7 to 12 cycles used a sample-barcoded 5' primer and a J-beta primer mix. TCRdb re-derived calls from the 5' RACE reads in MiXCR, one entry per CDR3 protein. The sample carries 2 million or so distinct CDR3 sequences, approximately 50% recorded once. Specimen: blood. The clonotype comes from a woman aged 40 to 55 in good health.

CDR3 amino acids: CASSLTVNAYNEQFF. CDR3 sequence (DNA): TGTGCCAGCAGCTTAACTGTAAACGCCTACAATGAGCAGTTCTTC. The rearrangement joins TRBV7-8 to TRBJ2-1; D is uncertain. Germline values: CDR1 SGHVS, CDR2 FQNEAQ. The CDR3 is 15 residues long. With 2 bases removed from V and 2 bases from J, the gap between germline ends came to 10 bases.